This is a list of T cell receptor beta chains from one sample in a study of blood T cell repertoires in COVID-19. Measured with immunoSEQ multiplex PCR; TCRdb has only the in-frame clones, and not every one. In the table there are about half a million clones, 80% to 90% of which are singletons. The source material was PBMCs or T cells enriched from blood (not recorded which). The receptors here all came from a woman in her fifties or sixties who had recovered from COVID-19. The conserved cysteine and the conserved F or W are not part of the CDR3 here. Fields, in order: J gene, V gene, CDR3 protein.

J: TRBJ1-2
V: TRBV9
CDR3: ASSPSWTGNYGYT

J: TRBJ2-3
V: TRBV14
CDR3: ASSPGGPDTQY

J: TRBJ1-2
V: TRBV9
CDR3: ASSAGHITGYT

J: TRBJ2-5
V: TRBV6-1
CDR3: ASSEAPAGGQETQY

J: TRBJ2-6
V: TRBV3-1/TRBV3-2
CDR3: ASSQAGHRSGANVLT

J: TRBJ2-2
V: TRBV3-1/TRBV3-2
CDR3: ASSQDRGTNTGELF

J: TRBJ2-1
V: TRBV2
CDR3: ASSSGPSYNEQF

J: TRBJ1-1
V: TRBV5-6
CDR3: ASSTGTGPPLSTEAF

J: TRBJ1-3
V: TRBV3-1/TRBV3-2
CDR3: ASSQGRVSGNTIY

J: TRBJ1-1
V: TRBV28
CDR3: ASTRGQAYTEAF

J: TRBJ1-1
V: TRBV5-4
CDR3: ASSFGGGTEAF

J: TRBJ1-5
V: TRBV7-2
CDR3: ASSLASGAQH

J: TRBJ1-5
V: TRBV10-1
CDR3: ANVTVSNQPQH

J: TRBJ1-5
V: TRBV24-1
CDR3: ATSDPGQNQPQH

J: TRBJ2-7
V: TRBV10-2
CDR3: ASSAGARSSYEQY

J: TRBJ2-5
V: TRBV4-2
CDR3: ASSQGSSGGEETQY

J: TRBJ2-5
V: TRBV3-1/TRBV3-2
CDR3: ASSQAGSGKETQY

J: TRBJ1-5
V: TRBV6-1
CDR3: ASSEWDRTFSGNQPQH

J: TRBJ2-3
V: TRBV18
CDR3: ASSPRTGDHTDTQY

J: TRBJ2-2
V: TRBV7-2
CDR3: ASSLIGASNTGELF

J: TRBJ1-4
V: TRBV30
CDR3: AWSLQAGEKLF

J: TRBJ1-1
V: TRBV3-1/TRBV3-2
CDR3: ASSQDWAGLNTEAF

J: TRBJ1-5
V: TRBV10-2
CDR3: ASSGPGQGNQPQH

J: TRBJ1-6
V: TRBV2
CDR3: ASRQGQGAGNSPLH

J: TRBJ1-5
V: TRBV12-5
CDR3: ASGRESRQPQH

J: TRBJ2-7
V: TRBV19
CDR3: ASSIPGYEQY

J: TRBJ1-5
V: TRBV4-1
CDR3: ASSLRPQGDQPQH

J: TRBJ1-1
V: TRBV10-3
CDR3: AISATGKVNTEAF

J: TRBJ1-3
V: TRBV6-5
CDR3: ASSTQESSGNTIY

J: TRBJ2-2
V: TRBV7-9
CDR3: AWTDTGELF

J: TRBJ2-1
V: TRBV9
CDR3: ASTIGGRVFDEQF

J: TRBJ2-3
V: TRBV24-1
CDR3: ATSAAGGGEGTQY